The present entry profiles one T cell receptor beta chain with its context. These data come from a study of T cells expressing NK-cell markers. UMI-tagged 5'RACE template switching yielded the TCR beta cDNA. With the 5' RACE reads reprocessed, TCRdb shows one record per CDR3 protein and no DNA. The ten top clones account for roughly 5.4%, within a sample of about 380,000 distinct CDR3 sequences. Germline V gene data show CDR1 as SEHNR and CDR2 as FQNEAQ (reference sequence). The CDR3 loop spans 17 amino acids. The chain uses TRBV7-9 and TRBJ1-6; without DNA, the TCRdb call of TRBD1 cannot be checked. The TCR comes from a man aged 18-70 years in good health. The sample consisted of blood T cells: a sorted CD56 or NKG2C T cell subset, CD4+ or CD8+ T cells, or bulk PBMC T cells (not recorded which). The CDR3 here is CASSLKGGDTYNSPLHF.